This section outlines one TCR beta chain sequence together with its context. Its target is unknown. The sample is drawn from a study of T cell responses to AZD1222 COVID-19 vaccine. General observations from the study: After two AZD1222 doses, spike-specific TCR breadth and depth rose versus day 0. Variant regions that are unmutated are reportedly the target of nearly half of spike-specific TCRs. Repertoires were obtained solely post-peak T cell response. Clonal diversity may have been underestimated, and the donors were mostly white British, with more females than males.

Germline values: CDR1 SGDLS, CDR2 YYNGEE. V was trimmed by 0 bases and J by 3 bases, leaving 12 bases between them. CDR3 length equals 16 residues. Data came from immunoSEQ multiplex PCR; TCRdb stores just in-frame clones and leaves some out. The sample includes about 160,000 clones, about 90% of them seen just once. The V call is TRBV9, the J call TRBJ2-2, with D perhaps TRBD1 (6 bases). This receptor was taken from an adult in good health. The material sequenced was peripheral blood, taken on day 0 of MenACWY control vaccination. The DNA of the CDR3 is TGTGCCAGCAGCGTAGAACTGAAGGGGGACACCGGGGAGCTGTTTTTT. Translation gives CASSVELKGDTGELFF.